What follows are 23 T cell receptor beta chains derived from one specimen sequenced in a study of cytomegalovirus exposure and HLA in healthy donors. The PCR had 60 Vbeta and 13 Jbeta primers. The assay was immunoSEQ multiplex PCR, and TCRdb's table has in-frame clones only and misses some. Of around 150,000 clones in the sample, approximately 81% were seen once. The sequenced sample was PBMCs. These receptors were collected from a middle-aged woman in good health and CMV-seropositive.

The chain is built from TRBV28 and TRBJ2-7; 8 bases align to TRBD1. CDR1 MDHEN and CDR2 SYDVKM come from the germline V gene. The CDR3 length is 15 residues. The junction had 7 bases not matched to a gene; V was cut back by 4 bases and J by 2 bases. CDR3 nucleotide sequence: TGTGCCAGCAGTTCCCCCGACAGGGGCACCTACGAGCAGTACTTC. It yields the protein CASSSPDRGTYEQYF.

The rearrangement joins TRBV19 to TRBJ2-5, with D tentatively TRBD1 (6 bases). Germline V gene sequence: CDR1 LNHDA, CDR2 SQIVND (reference sequence). V gave up 2 bases and J gave up 5 bases, with 12 bases separating them. This CDR3 has 14 residues. CDR3 nucleotide sequence: TGTGCCAGTAGTATATGGGGGCGCGAGGAGACCCAGTACTTC. This translates into CASSIWGREETQYF.

This clone was seen a single time. In DNA, the CDR3 is TGTGCCAGCAGGCTGAGCTCTGGAAACACCATATATTTT. Translated: CASRLSSGNTIYF. V gene TRBV7-9 combines with J gene TRBJ1-3; D ambiguous. The CDR3 totals 13 residues. Germline loops: CDR1 SEHNR, CDR2 FQNEAQ (reference sequence). Trimming shortened V by 6 bases and J by 0 bases, and 6 bases separated the two germline ends.

The V gene is TRBV6-5, the J gene TRBJ2-3; the D is unclear. Trimming took 2 bases from V and 2 from J, leaving 8 bases between them. CDR3 size: 14 residues. The germline V gene has CDR1 MNHEY and CDR2 SVGAGI. The CDR3 region is CASSYVAHTDTQYF. The CDR3 region has the DNA TGTGCCAGCAGTTACGTGGCTCACACAGATACGCAGTATTTT.

In the case of this clone: Additional DNA sequences in this sample encode the identical CDR3. The chain recombines TRBV4-1 with TRBJ2-7; TRBD2 matches 7 bases. CDR1 and CDR2 (germline): MGHRA, YSYEKL. The CDR3 totals 16 residues. V trimming: 1 base; J trimming: 3 bases; junction bases outside the gene matches: 9. The CDR3 loop reads CASSQAAGLAVYEQYF. The CDR3 DNA reads as TGCGCCAGCAGCCAAGCGGCTGGCCTAGCGGTCTACGAGCAGTACTTC.

The chain links TRBV30 to TRBJ2-6, with D perhaps matching TRBD1 (5 bases). The germline V and J ends were trimmed by 5 bases and 4 bases, with 12 bases remaining between them. Germline CDR1 GTSNPN, CDR2 SVGIG (reference sequence). CDR3 size: 14 residues. The CDR3 sequence is CAWFEGAGANVLTF. CDR3 coding DNA: TGTGCCTGGTTTGAAGGGGCCGGGGCCAACGTCCTGACTTTC.

V and J are TRBV10-1 and TRBJ2-7; TRBD1 matches at 9 bases. The CDR3 sequence is 14 residues long. Trimming cost V 5 bases and J 0 bases; bases outside gene matches: 2. Germline V gene lookup returns CDR1 WNHNN and CDR2 SYGVQD (reference sequence). The CDR3 sequence is CASSRDRVSYEQYF. The CDR3 bases are TGCGCCAGCAGTAGGGACAGGGTCTCCTACGAGCAGTACTTC.

The chain carries TRBV28 and TRBJ1-5, with a tentative D call TRBD1 (6 bases). Looked up from germline, CDR1 is MDHEN and CDR2 is SYDVKM. V was trimmed by 5 bases and J by 4 bases, leaving 21 bases between them. There are 17 residues in the CDR3. The CDR3: CASSTTPQGQGNQPQHF. The CDR3 coding sequence is TGTGCCAGCAGTACTACTCCACAGGGTCAGGGGAATCAGCCCCAGCATTTT.

The V and J genes are TRBV5-6 and TRBJ2-7; D is ambiguous. This CDR3 has 11 residues. V lost 2 bases and J lost 4, with 4 bases in between. The V gene's germline CDR1 is SGHDT and CDR2 YYEEEE. CDR3 protein: CASSFAYEQYF. The CDR3, as DNA: TGTGCCAGCAGCTTTGCGTACGAGCAGTACTTC.

The chain uses TRBV15 and TRBJ2-5; D may be TRBD1 (5 bases). The J call is in doubt because the DNA end fits TRBJ2-7 better. The CDR3 spans 14 residues. From germline, CDR1 is LNHNV and CDR2 YYDKDF (reference sequence). The chain's CDR3 is CATSNPTASYEQYF. The CDR3 bases are TGTGCCACCAGCAACCCGACAGCCTCCTACGAGCAGTACTTC.

This rearrangement joins TRBV5-1 to TRBJ2-2; the D gene is possibly TRBD2 (5 bases). V was shortened by 6 bases and J by 8 bases, with 5 bases between the two germline ends. Germline V gives CDR1 SGHRS, CDR2 YFSETQ. The CDR3 runs to 10 residues. The CDR3 bases are TGCGCCAGCACGGGGGGGGAGCTGTTTTTT. It encodes CASTGGELFF.

The J gene is TRBJ2-7, the V gene TRBV7-3, with 8 bases matching TRBD2. CDR1 is SGHTA, CDR2 FQGTGA, per germline. V shed 5 bases, J shed 5 bases, and the junction held 11 bases outside the gene matches. The CDR3 is 15 amino acids. The DNA of the CDR3 is TGTGCCAGCAGCACCTATGCGGGAGGCGGGAACGAGCAGTACTTC. It codes for CASSTYAGGGNEQYF.

The V and J genes are TRBV28 and TRBJ2-1; 11 nucleotides match TRBD2. The trim removed 6 bases at V and 9 bases at J, leaving 7 bases unmatched. CDR3 length: 14 residues. From germline, CDR1 is MDHEN and CDR2 SYDVKM. Here the CDR3 DNA reads TGTGCCAGCAGACTTAGCGGGGGGGACCCTGAGCAGTTCTTC. Protein: CASRLSGGDPEQFF.

On this clone itself: A junction end diverges from the germline sequence, so it may reflect a read error. This chain joins TRBV7-9 and TRBJ2-7; possibly TRBD2 for D (6 bases). CDR3 length: 16 amino acids. Germline CDR1 is SEHNR and CDR2 is FQNEAQ (reference sequence). The DNA for the CDR3 is TGTTCCAGCAGCCAAGATGGGGGGACGCAATCCTACGAGCAGTACTTC. This codes for CSSSQDGGTQSYEQYF.

The chain's CDR3 is CASSTGLYSGNTIYF. CDR3 nucleotides: TGTGCCAGCAGCACAGGGCTGTACTCTGGAAACACCATATATTTT. The chain couples TRBV7-2 to TRBJ1-3, with TRBD1 as a possible D gene (6 bases). Germline V gives CDR1 SGHTA, CDR2 FQGNSA. The CDR3 consists of 15 residues. Trimming took off 5 bases at V and 0 bases at J, with 11 bases between the two ends.

This clone turned up a few times. The gene calls are TRBV6-6 and TRBJ2-7; D perhaps matches TRBD2 (6 bases). Germline lookup yields CDR1 MNHNY and CDR2 SVGAGI (reference sequence). Trimming shortened V by 2 bases and J by 3 bases, and 11 bases separated the two germline ends. The CDR3 covers 14 residues. CDR3: CASSYVGSGYEQYF. CDR3 coding DNA: TGTGCCAGCAGTTACGTCGGTAGCGGCTACGAGCAGTACTTC.

The CDR3 DNA follows: TGTGCCAGCAGTTTATCACAAGCAGGGCTGGGTGGCTACACCTTC. As protein: CASSLSQAGLGGYTF. This chain connects TRBV28 to TRBJ1-2, with D possibly matching TRBD1 (5 bases). Trimming cost V 1 base and J 7 bases, with 16 bases left between them. Germline CDR1 MDHEN, CDR2 SYDVKM. The CDR3 covers 15 residues.

The chain links TRBV2 to TRBJ1-1; tentatively, D is TRBD1 (6 bases). Germline CDR1 reads SNHLY; CDR2 reads FYNNEI. Trimming took off 10 bases at V and 0 bases at J, with 12 bases between the two ends. The CDR3 covers 13 residues. The CDR3 nucleotides are TGTGCCAACCACAGGGCGATGAACACTGAAGCTTTCTTT. The encoded protein is CANHRAMNTEAFF.

In this sample, this clone turned up once. The J gene is TRBJ1-2, the V gene TRBV7-9, with D perhaps TRBD1 (6 bases). Germline values: CDR1 SEHNR, CDR2 FQNEAQ (reference sequence). The CDR3 is 15 residues long. Deletions cut 3 bases from V and 6 bases from J, with 17 bases between. This CDR3 reads CASSFTGTLDHGYTF. DNA of the CDR3: TGTGCCAGCAGCTTTACCGGGACACTAGACCATGGCTACACCTTC.

This rearrangement joins TRBV7-8 to TRBJ1-2; 7 nucleotides line up with TRBD1. Germline lookup yields CDR1 SGHVS and CDR2 FQNEAQ. CDR3 size: 17 residues. Trimming cost V 1 base and J 6 bases; bases outside gene matches: 14. CDR3 residues: CASSLGGLTGDRDGYTF. In DNA, the CDR3 is TGTGCCAGCAGCTTAGGTGGGCTCACAGGGGATCGGGATGGCTACACCTTC.

This sequence joins TRBV19 and TRBJ2-2; 9 bases line up with TRBD1. Germline lookup yields CDR1 LNHDA and CDR2 SQIVND (reference sequence). CDR3 length: 15 residues. Trimming removed 7 bases from V and 5 bases from J; junction bases left unmatched: 8. CDR3 loop: CASTPGQGFTGELFF. DNA for the CDR3: TGTGCCAGTACCCCAGGACAGGGGTTTACCGGGGAGCTGTTTTTT.

This rearrangement joins TRBV28 to TRBJ1-3; D ambiguous. The V end was cut by 7 bases, the J end by 0 bases, with 10 bases between. The germline gives CDR1 MDHEN, CDR2 SYDVKM. The CDR3 sequence is 14 residues long. The DNA for the CDR3 is TGTGCCAGCACAAGCGGTGTCTCTGGAAACACCATATATTTT. Translating gives CASTSGVSGNTIYF.

In the case of this clone: An end of the junction does not agree with germline; a read error may underlie this. V and J are TRBV7-9 and TRBJ2-3; D gene uncertain. The germline V gene has CDR1 SEHNR and CDR2 FQNEAQ (reference sequence). The CDR3 runs to 14 residues. The CDR3 bases are TGTTCCAGCAGCTTACTGGCAGTGTCCGATACGCAGTATTTT. Translating gives CSSSLLAVSDTQYF.